Listed below are T cell receptor beta chains from one sample, sequenced in a study of cytomegalovirus exposure and HLA in healthy donors. TCRdb's copy holds only in-frame clones and misses some; the assay was immunoSEQ multiplex PCR. The data show approximately 120,000 clones, with around 90% seen just once and more than 1.5% held by the top ten. The specimen sequenced was PBMCs. These receptors all stem from a young woman in good health and CMV-seronegative. Both conserved end residues are part of each CDR3. The D gene is left open where the match is weak. Rows give clone size only sometimes, using once, few, many, or a class for an expanded clone.

CDR3 length: 13; clone size: few; V gene: TRBV29-1; D gene: NA; J gene: TRBJ1-1; CDR3 protein: CSVEVLGATEAFF; CDR3 DNA: TGCAGCGTTGAAGTGCTGGGGGCCACTGAAGCTTTCTTT
CDR3 length: 15; clone size: once; V gene: TRBV5-6; D gene: NA; J gene: TRBJ2-3; CDR3 protein: CASSLGRGRTDTQYF; CDR3 DNA: TGTGCCAGCAGCTTGGGGAGGGGGCGGACAGATACGCAGTATTTT
CDR3 length: 13; clone size: NA; V gene: TRBV6-1; D gene: TRBD2; J gene: TRBJ2-7; CDR3 protein: CARCGRAKNEQYF; CDR3 DNA: TGTGCCCGTTGCGGGAGGGCCAAAAACGAGCAGTACTTC
CDR3 length: 17; clone size: NA; V gene: TRBV25-1; D gene: TRBD2; J gene: TRBJ2-5; CDR3 protein: CASSEWESGRPQETQYF; CDR3 DNA: TGTGCCAGCAGTGAATGGGAGAGCGGGAGGCCCCAAGAGACCCAGTACTTC
CDR3 length: 16; clone size: NA; V gene: TRBV10-3; D gene: NA; J gene: TRBJ2-6; CDR3 protein: CAISEGWEVGANVLTF; CDR3 DNA: TGTGCCATCAGTGAAGGCTGGGAGGTCGGGGCCAACGTCCTGACTTTC
CDR3 length: 14; clone size: NA; V gene: TRBV2; D gene: TRBD1; J gene: TRBJ2-7; CDR3 protein: CASSPDRSTYEQYF; CDR3 DNA: TGTGCCAGCAGTCCGGACAGGTCGACTTACGAGCAGTACTTC
CDR3 length: 14; clone size: NA; V gene: TRBV6-5; D gene: TRBD2; J gene: TRBJ2-7; CDR3 protein: CASSLYSGSYEQYF; CDR3 DNA: TGTGCCAGCAGCCTTTACAGCGGGAGCTACGAGCAGTACTTC
CDR3 length: 13; clone size: NA; V gene: TRBV15; D gene: TRBD1; J gene: TRBJ1-4; CDR3 protein: CATSRDWGQQLFF; CDR3 DNA: TGTGCCACCAGCAGAGATTGGGGACAGCAACTGTTTTTT
CDR3 length: 13; clone size: NA; V gene: TRBV5-1; D gene: TRBD1; J gene: TRBJ2-7; CDR3 protein: CASSSTGAYEQYF; CDR3 DNA: TGCGCCAGCAGCTCCACAGGGGCCTACGAGCAGTACTTC
CDR3 length: 15; clone size: NA; V gene: TRBV4-2; D gene: NA; J gene: TRBJ2-7; CDR3 protein: CASSQDGTESYEQYF; CDR3 DNA: TGTGCCAGCAGCCAAGATGGGACTGAATCCTACGAGCAGTACTTC
CDR3 length: 14; clone size: NA; V gene: TRBV9; D gene: NA; J gene: TRBJ2-2; CDR3 protein: CASSVGQNTGELFF; CDR3 DNA: TGTGCCAGCAGCGTAGGTCAAAACACCGGGGAGCTGTTTTTT
CDR3 length: 12; clone size: NA; V gene: TRBV5-1; D gene: TRBD2; J gene: TRBJ2-3; CDR3 protein: CASSWEGDTQYF; CDR3 DNA: TGCGCCAGCAGCTGGGAGGGTGATACGCAGTATTTT
CDR3 length: 17; clone size: NA; V gene: TRBV5-6; D gene: NA; J gene: TRBJ2-6; CDR3 protein: CASSLVLGPTGANVLTF; CDR3 DNA: TGTGCCAGCAGCTTGGTTCTGGGCCCGACTGGGGCCAACGTCCTGACTTTC
CDR3 length: 14; clone size: NA; V gene: TRBV13; D gene: TRBD2; J gene: TRBJ2-1; CDR3 protein: CASSSLAGENEQFF; CDR3 DNA: TGTGCCAGCAGCTCTTTAGCGGGAGAAAATGAGCAGTTCTTC
CDR3 length: 13; clone size: NA; V gene: TRBV19; D gene: NA; J gene: TRBJ2-3; CDR3 protein: CASGSGVTDTQYF; CDR3 DNA: TGTGCCAGTGGTTCAGGGGTAACAGATACGCAGTATTTT
CDR3 length: 17; clone size: NA; V gene: TRBV14; D gene: NA; J gene: TRBJ2-1; CDR3 protein: CASSQNPGLPGYNEQFF; CDR3 DNA: TGTGCCAGCAGCCAAAACCCGGGACTCCCAGGTTACAATGAGCAGTTCTTC
CDR3 length: 13; clone size: NA; V gene: TRBV6-1; D gene: NA; J gene: TRBJ2-7; CDR3 protein: CASSTTGVLEQYF; CDR3 DNA: TGTGCCAGCAGCACCACGGGGGTACTTGAGCAGTACTTC
CDR3 length: 11; clone size: NA; V gene: TRBV5-6; D gene: NA; J gene: TRBJ2-7; CDR3 protein: CASSFTYEQYF; CDR3 DNA: TGTGCCAGCAGCTTCACATACGAGCAGTACTTC
CDR3 length: 16; clone size: few; V gene: TRBV19; D gene: NA; J gene: TRBJ1-2; CDR3 protein: CASSIGWEAQNYGYTF; CDR3 DNA: TGTGCCAGTAGTATAGGGTGGGAGGCGCAGAACTATGGCTACACCTTC
CDR3 length: 16; clone size: NA; V gene: TRBV10-2; D gene: TRBD2; J gene: TRBJ2-1; CDR3 protein: CASSDIAGGGYNEQFF; CDR3 DNA: TGCGCCAGCAGTGATATAGCGGGAGGGGGATACAATGAGCAGTTCTTC
CDR3 length: 15; clone size: NA; V gene: TRBV11-3; D gene: NA; J gene: TRBJ1-1; CDR3 protein: CASSLHRALNTEAFF; CDR3 DNA: TGTGCCAGCAGCCTACACAGGGCTCTTAACACTGAAGCTTTCTTT
CDR3 length: 15; clone size: NA; V gene: TRBV2; D gene: TRBD1; J gene: TRBJ1-1; CDR3 protein: CASSDPGGENTEAFF; CDR3 DNA: TGTGCCAGCAGTGATCCAGGGGGTGAGAACACTGAAGCTTTCTTT
CDR3 length: 15; clone size: few; V gene: TRBV5-1; D gene: TRBD2; J gene: TRBJ2-7; CDR3 protein: CASSTTSGFSGEQYF; CDR3 DNA: TGCGCCAGCAGCACGACTAGCGGTTTCTCGGGCGAGCAGTACTTC
CDR3 length: 14; clone size: NA; V gene: TRBV6-4; D gene: NA; J gene: TRBJ2-3; CDR3 protein: CASSEGQGGDTQYF; CDR3 DNA: TGTGCCAGCAGTGAGGGGCAGGGTGGAGATACGCAGTATTTT